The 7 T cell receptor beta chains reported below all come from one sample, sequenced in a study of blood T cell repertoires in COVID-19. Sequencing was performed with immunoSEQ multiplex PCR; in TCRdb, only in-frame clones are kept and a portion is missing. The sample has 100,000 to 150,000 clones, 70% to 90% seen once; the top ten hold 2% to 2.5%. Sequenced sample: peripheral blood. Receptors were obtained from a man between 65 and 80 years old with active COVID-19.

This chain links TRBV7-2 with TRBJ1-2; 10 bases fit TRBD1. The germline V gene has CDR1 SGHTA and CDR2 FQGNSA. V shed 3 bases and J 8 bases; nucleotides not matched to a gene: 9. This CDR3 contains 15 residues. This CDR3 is CASSLPRQGAWGYTF. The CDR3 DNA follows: TGTGCCAGCAGCTTGCCCCGACAGGGGGCATGGGGCTACACCTTC.

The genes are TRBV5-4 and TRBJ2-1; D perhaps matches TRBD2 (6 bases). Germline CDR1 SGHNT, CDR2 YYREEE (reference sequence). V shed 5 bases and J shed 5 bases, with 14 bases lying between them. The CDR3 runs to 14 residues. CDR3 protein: CASRLAWGDNEQFF. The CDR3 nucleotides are TGTGCCAGCAGACTGGCTTGGGGGGACAATGAGCAGTTCTTC.

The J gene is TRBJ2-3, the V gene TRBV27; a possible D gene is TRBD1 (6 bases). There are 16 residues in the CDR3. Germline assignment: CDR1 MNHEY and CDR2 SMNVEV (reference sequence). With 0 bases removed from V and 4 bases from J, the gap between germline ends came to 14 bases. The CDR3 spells CASSLSTGIRADTQYF. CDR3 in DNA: TGTGCCAGCAGTTTATCAACAGGGATTCGGGCAGATACGCAGTATTTT.

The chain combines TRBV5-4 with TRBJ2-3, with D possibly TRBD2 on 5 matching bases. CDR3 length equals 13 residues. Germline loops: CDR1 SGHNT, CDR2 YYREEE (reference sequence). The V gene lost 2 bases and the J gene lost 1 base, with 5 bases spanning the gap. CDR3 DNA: TGTGCCAGCAGCTTTAGCGGCACAGATACGCAGTATTTT. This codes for CASSFSGTDTQYF.

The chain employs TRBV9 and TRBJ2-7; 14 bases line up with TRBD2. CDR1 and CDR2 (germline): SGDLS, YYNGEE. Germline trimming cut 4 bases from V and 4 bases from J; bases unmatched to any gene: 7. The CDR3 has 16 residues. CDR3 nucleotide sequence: TGTGCCAGCAGCCCTGGGACTAGCGGGAGCTTATACGAGCAGTACTTC. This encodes CASSPGTSGSLYEQYF.

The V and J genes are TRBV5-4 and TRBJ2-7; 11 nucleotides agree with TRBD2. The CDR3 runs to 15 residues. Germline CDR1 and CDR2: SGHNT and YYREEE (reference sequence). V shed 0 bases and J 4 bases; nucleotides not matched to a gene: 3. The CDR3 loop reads CASSLAGLAVYEQYF. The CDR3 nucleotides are TGTGCCAGCAGCTTGGCGGGACTAGCGGTATACGAGCAGTACTTC.

The CDR3 sequence is CASSSSQGAPNYGYTF. The CDR3 DNA reads as TGTGCCAGTAGTTCTTCCCAGGGGGCTCCTAACTATGGCTACACCTTC. The chain couples TRBV19 to TRBJ1-2; TRBD1 agrees at 8 bases. CDR3 length: 16 residues. The germline V gene encodes CDR1 LNHDA and CDR2 SQIVND (reference sequence). J gave up 0 bases and V 5 bases, and 8 bases lay outside the gene matches. The full variable domain, with the rest looked up from reference TRBV19 and TRBJ1-2, is DGGITQSPKYLFRKEGQNVTLSCEQNLNHDAMYWYRQDPGQGLRLIYYSQIVNDFQKGDIAEGYSVSREKKESFPLTVTSAQKNPTAFYLCASSSSQGAPNYGYTFGSGTRLTVV.